The next 14 T cell receptor beta chains were all read from a single sample in a study of beta chain features in type 1 diabetes. Since all of the isolated RNA was reverse transcribed, expressed TCRB transcripts were what got sequenced. Using immunoSEQ multiplex PCR, the repertoire was profiled, and TCRdb retains in-frame clones only, with some absent. This repertoire shows just over 600,000 clones, 15% to 17% found once; its top ten account for 0.07% to 0.095%. Material: naive CD4+ T cells from blood. The receptors here all came from a man in his late teens or twenties in good health.

The chain joins TRBV18 to TRBJ2-7; 9 bases map to TRBD2. With V trimmed by 8 bases and J by 2 bases, 7 bases remained unmatched. This CDR3 is 14 amino acids long. Germline V gene data show CDR1 as KGHSH and CDR2 as LQKENI. The CDR3 sequence: CASTGLANPYEQYF. For the CDR3, the DNA is TGTGCCAGCACGGGACTAGCTAACCCCTACGAGCAGTACTTC.

In the case of this clone: The sample has other DNA sequences that encode this CDR3 too. The chain is built from TRBV20-1 and TRBJ2-7; D is undetermined. Trimming left V 3 bases short and J 6 bases short, with 6 bases between. The CDR3 loop spans 10 amino acids. CDR1 and CDR2 from the germline V gene are DFQATT and SNEGSKA (reference sequence). Here the CDR3 reads CSASRSEQYF. As DNA, the CDR3 is TGCAGTGCTAGCAGGAGCGAGCAGTACTTC.

This clone came up a few times. The chain recombines TRBV10-3 with TRBJ1-5, with D possibly matching TRBD1 (5 bases). The CDR3 is 16 residues long. Germline CDR1 and CDR2: ENHRY and SYGVKD. V lost 3 bases and J lost 2, with 14 bases in between. CDR3 amino acids: CAISEGEGRGNQPQHF. CDR3 sequence (DNA): TGTGCCATCAGTGAAGGGGAAGGTCGTGGCAATCAGCCCCAGCATTTT.

This chain joins TRBV6-6 and TRBJ1-1, with D maybe TRBD1 (5 bases). The germline CDR1 and CDR2 sequences are MNHNY and SVGAGI (reference sequence). This CDR3 contains 13 residues. Trimming took 0 bases from V and 4 from J, leaving 6 bases between them. The CDR3 spells CASSYSRGTEAFF. The CDR3 nucleotides read TGTGCCAGCAGTTACTCGAGGGGCACTGAAGCTTTCTTT.

The chain has TRBV6-1 and TRBJ2-7; 9 nucleotides align to TRBD1. The J segment lost 2 bases and the V segment lost 3 bases, leaving 11 bases of the junction unmatched. Germline-derived CDR1 and CDR2 are MNHNS and SASEGT. The CDR3 consists of 17 residues. CDR3 in amino acids: CASSDGPGTGRAYEQYF. The CDR3, as DNA: TGTGCCAGCAGTGATGGCCCCGGGACAGGGCGAGCCTACGAGCAGTACTTC.

The gene calls are TRBV27 and TRBJ1-4; no firm D call. CDR1 is MNHEY and CDR2 is SMNVEV in the germline V gene (reference sequence). This CDR3 comprises 13 residues. V was cut by 7 bases and J by 5 bases, with 11 bases left in between. CDR3 in DNA: TGTGCCAGCACCTCGAGCTGGAATGAAAAACTGTTTTTT. It specifies CASTSSWNEKLFF.

The chain recombines TRBV7-8 with TRBJ2-3, with D unclear. Germline assignment: CDR1 SGHVS and CDR2 FQNEAQ. Trimming shortened V by 9 bases and J by 4 bases, and 14 bases separated the two germline ends. The CDR3 length is 13 residues. CDR3 region: CASFRDQADTQYF. As DNA, the CDR3 is TGTGCCAGTTTTAGAGATCAGGCAGATACGCAGTATTTT.

Comment on this clone: This same CDR3 is encoded by further DNA sequences in the sample. The V gene is TRBV18, the J gene TRBJ1-5; 11 positions match TRBD1. V lost 2 bases to trimming and J lost 6 bases; unmatched junction nucleotides: 0. Looked up from germline, CDR1 is KGHSH and CDR2 is LQKENI. The CDR3 totals 14 residues. CDR3 loop: CASSPGQGAQPQHF. CDR3 in DNA: TGTGCCAGCTCACCAGGACAGGGGGCTCAGCCCCAGCATTTT.

Points on this clone: This sample includes further DNA sequences coding for the same CDR3. CDR3 amino acids: CSVAGRLNTEAFF. In nucleotides, the CDR3 is TGCAGCGTAGCGGGACGGTTGAACACTGAAGCTTTCTTT. The rearrangement links TRBV29-1 to TRBJ1-1; tentatively, D is TRBD1 (5 bases). Germline V gene lookup returns CDR1 SQVTM and CDR2 ANQGSEA. The V end lost 6 bases, the J end lost 0 bases, and 11 bases lay between the germline ends. The CDR3 contains 13 residues.

The chain links TRBV2 to TRBJ2-5; D remains unclear. Per germline, CDR1 SNHLY and CDR2 FYNNEI. Between the trimmed V and J ends, which lost 7 bases and 5 bases, there was a span of 11 bases. The CDR3 is made up of 12 amino acids. The CDR3 DNA is TGTGCCAGCATGGAGAATGCGGAGACCCAGTACTTC. It specifies CASMENAETQYF.

The J gene is TRBJ2-5, the V gene TRBV7-8, with 7 nucleotides matching TRBD2. Germline values: CDR1 SGHVS, CDR2 FQNEAQ. Germline trimming cut 2 bases from V and 0 bases from J; bases unmatched to any gene: 15. The CDR3 totals 19 residues. The CDR3 is CASSLTRLLAGLYQETQYF. CDR3 DNA: TGTGCCAGCAGCTTAACGAGGTTGTTAGCGGGCCTGTACCAAGAGACCCAGTACTTC.

This clone showed up just a few times. In nucleotides, the CDR3 is TGTGCCAGCAGAACCGAAAAACTGTTTTTT. It encodes CASRTEKLFF. This rearrangement joins TRBV7-4 to TRBJ1-4; no clear D gene. Germline loops: CDR1 SGHVT, CDR2 SQSDAQ. The V and J ends lost 6 bases and 8 bases respectively, with 4 bases between them. The CDR3 has 10 residues.

This clone was counted only a few times. This rearrangement joins TRBV23-1 to TRBJ1-1; no firm D call. TRBV23-1 is an open reading frame whose function is uncertain. The CDR3 loop spans 14 amino acids. Deletions cut 3 bases from V and 1 base from J, with 9 bases between. For the CDR3, the DNA is TGCGCCAGCAGTCACCGACCTTCGAACACTGAAGCTTTCTTT. Translated, it gives CASSHRPSNTEAFF.

The chain uses TRBV21-1 and TRBJ2-7; TRBD1, the table's D call, lacks a check against the DNA. TRBV21-1 is a pseudogene. CDR3 length: 12 residues. DNA of the CDR3: TGTGCCAGCAGCGACACGACATACGAGCAGTACTTC. Protein sequence: CASSDTTYEQYF.